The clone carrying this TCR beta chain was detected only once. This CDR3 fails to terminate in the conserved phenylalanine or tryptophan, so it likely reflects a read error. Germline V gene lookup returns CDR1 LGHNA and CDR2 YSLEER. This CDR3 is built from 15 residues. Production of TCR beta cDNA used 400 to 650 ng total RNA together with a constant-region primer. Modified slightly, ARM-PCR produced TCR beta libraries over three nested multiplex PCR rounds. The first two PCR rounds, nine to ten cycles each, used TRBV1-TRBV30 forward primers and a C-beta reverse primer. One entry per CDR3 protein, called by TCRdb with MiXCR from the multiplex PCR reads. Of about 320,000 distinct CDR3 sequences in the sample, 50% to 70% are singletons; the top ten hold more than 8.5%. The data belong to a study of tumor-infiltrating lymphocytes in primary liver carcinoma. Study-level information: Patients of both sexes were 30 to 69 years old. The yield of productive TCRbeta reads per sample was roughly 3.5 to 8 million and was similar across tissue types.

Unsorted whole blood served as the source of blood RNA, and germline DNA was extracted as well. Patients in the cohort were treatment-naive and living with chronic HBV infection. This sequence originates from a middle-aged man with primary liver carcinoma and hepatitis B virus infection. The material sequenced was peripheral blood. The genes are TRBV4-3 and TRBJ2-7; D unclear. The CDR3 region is CASSQDAQIGYEQYI. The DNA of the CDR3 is TGTGCCAGCAGCCAAGATGCACAGATAGGGTACGAGCAGTACATC.